The 15 T cell receptor beta chains listed next were all sequenced from one sample in a study of T cells in localized non-small cell lung cancer (TCRdb year 2020). The library was obtained by the immunoSEQ multiplex PCR assay. TCRdb re-hosts the immuneACCESS table, in-frame sequences only. Its copies lack some clones; in the studies checked, an unresolved V gene accounts for under half of them, and the cause for the rest is not known. Counted in this sample were around 30,000 clones; 88% of them appeared once. The top ten clones comprise approximately 12% of the sample. Sequences were derived from peripheral blood, sampled before any cancer treatment. These receptors all come from a female donor at least 60 years old with stage III squamous cell lung carcinoma.

In this sample, this clone turned up once. The chain is built from TRBV10-2 and TRBJ2-2, with 10 positions matching TRBD2. V dropped 5 bases and J dropped 4; count of bases not matched to a gene: 4. Germline assignment: CDR1 WSHSY and CDR2 SAAADI. The CDR3 spans 15 residues. The CDR3 protein is CASSLAGGSTGELFF. CDR3 nucleotides: TGCGCCAGCAGTTTAGCGGGAGGAAGCACCGGGGAGCTGTTTTTT.

This chain uses TRBV7-2 with TRBJ2-1; 13 nucleotides agree with TRBD2. The trim removed 4 bases at V and 4 bases at J, leaving 1 base unmatched. Looked up from germline, CDR1 is SGHTA and CDR2 is FQGNSA. This CDR3 comprises 15 residues. The CDR3 loop is CASSSGLAGYNEQFF. The CDR3 DNA reads as TGTGCCAGCAGCTCGGGACTAGCGGGGTACAATGAGCAGTTCTTC.

The chain is built from TRBV9 and TRBJ2-7; D ambiguous. The germline gives CDR1 SGDLS, CDR2 YYNGEE. The CDR3 runs to 15 residues. Trimming removed 3 bases from V and 3 bases from J, with 16 bases in between. The CDR3, as DNA: TGTGCCAGCAGCGCCACCCCGGAAATTGGCTACGAGCAGTACTTC. Its translation: CASSATPEIGYEQYF.

V usage is TRBV29-1 and J usage is TRBJ1-5, with D maybe TRBD1 (6 bases). The germline V gene encodes CDR1 SQVTM and CDR2 ANQGSEA. The V gene lost 6 bases and the J gene lost 4 bases, with 13 bases spanning the gap. The CDR3 runs to 13 residues. CDR3 DNA sequence: TGCAGCGTCGTGACAGGTCCTAATCAGCCCCAGCATTTT. Translation: CSVVTGPNQPQHF.

CDR3 DNA: TGTGCCAGCAGTACACCCCCTAGCGGGAGGTTCATAGATACGCAGTATTTT. The encoded protein is CASSTPPSGRFIDTQYF. The chain carries TRBV2 and TRBJ2-3, with 11 bases aligning to TRBD2. The CDR3 is 17 amino acids. The germline CDR1 and CDR2 sequences are SNHLY and FYNNEI. After removal of 5 bases from V and 5 bases from J, the junction contained 12 bases not matched to a gene.

CDR3 nucleotides: TGTGCCAGCAGTTACTCGGACCTAAACTATGGCTACACCTTC. Protein sequence: CASSYSDLNYGYTF. The chain employs TRBV6-5 and TRBJ1-2; D is undetermined. The CDR3 is 14 amino acids. V was pared by 0 bases and J by 2 bases, with 7 bases between. Looked up from germline, CDR1 is MNHEY and CDR2 is SVGAGI.

This chain joins TRBV5-1 and TRBJ2-7; TRBD2 is a possible D gene (6 bases). The germline V and J ends were trimmed by 4 bases and 3 bases, with 14 bases remaining between them. Germline loops: CDR1 SGHRS, CDR2 YFSETQ. This CDR3 is built from 14 residues. CDR3 amino acids: CASSPLPGVYEQYF. CDR3 DNA: TGCGCCAGCAGCCCGCTTCCGGGGGTCTACGAGCAGTACTTC.

This sequence joins TRBV5-6 and TRBJ2-1; no definite D call. CDR3 length: 17 residues. V shed 0 bases and J shed 6 bases, with 19 bases lying between them. CDR1 is SGHDT and CDR2 is YYEEEE in the germline V gene. DNA for the CDR3: TGTGCCAGCAGCTTGGCCGTCGGTCCCCCATCCCTCAATGAGCAGTTCTTC. This encodes CASSLAVGPPSLNEQFF.

The chain employs TRBV7-8 and TRBJ2-7, with 10 bases that match TRBD1. Germline V gene sequence: CDR1 SGHVS, CDR2 FQNEAQ. With V trimmed by 5 bases and J by 5 bases, 9 bases remained unmatched. This CDR3 region has 15 residues. In nucleotides, the CDR3 is TGTGCCAGCAGCATCGGGGGGGACAGGGGAAACGAGCAGTACTTC. Amino acid sequence: CASSIGGDRGNEQYF. The full variable domain, its missing parts supplied by reference TRBV7-8 and TRBJ2-7, is GAGVSQSPRYKVAKRGQDVALRCDPISGHVSLFWYQQALGQGPEFLTYFQNEAQLDKSGLPSDRFFAERPEGSVSTLKIQRTQQEDSAVYLCASSIGGDRGNEQYFGPGTRLTVT.

A single count supports this clone. The chain employs TRBV20-1 and TRBJ2-1; D gene unclear. The length of the CDR3 is 11 residues. Trimming shortened V by 2 bases and J by 6 bases, and 5 bases separated the two germline ends. The V gene's germline CDR1 is DFQATT and CDR2 SNEGSKA (reference sequence). The CDR3 bases are TGCAGTGCTAGACCAGCCAATGAGCAGTTCTTC. Translation: CSARPANEQFF.

This clone was detected once. The genes are TRBV7-2 and TRBJ2-5; 9 bases map to TRBD2. Germline assignment: CDR1 SGHTA and CDR2 FQGNSA. This CDR3 comprises 14 residues. With V trimmed by 2 bases and J by 5 bases, 3 bases remained unmatched. CDR3: CASSLSAGGETQYF. The CDR3 DNA is TGTGCCAGCAGCTTAAGCGCGGGGGGGGAGACCCAGTACTTC.

This clone came up a few times. The chain employs TRBV7-9 and TRBJ2-5; 7 bases fit TRBD2. V lost 5 bases and J lost 4; bases outside the gene matches: 13. This CDR3 is 16 amino acids long. The germline CDR1 and CDR2 sequences are SEHNR and FQNEAQ (reference sequence). The CDR3 spells CASSPKAGPARETQYF. Here the CDR3 DNA reads TGTGCCAGCAGCCCCAAAGCGGGGCCAGCTAGAGAGACCCAGTACTTC.

V usage is TRBV6-6 and J usage is TRBJ2-3; D possibly corresponds to TRBD2 (6 bases). The CDR3 extends over 14 amino acids. The ends were cut back, 6 bases at V and 6 bases at J, with 16 bases in the middle. Germline-derived CDR1 and CDR2 are MNHNY and SVGAGI (reference sequence). The CDR3 here is CASRRGWGEDTQYF. The CDR3 DNA sequence: TGTGCCAGCAGACGAGGTTGGGGGGAGGATACGCAGTATTTT.

This chain connects TRBV19 to TRBJ1-6; D may be TRBD1 (5 bases). Germline loops: CDR1 LNHDA, CDR2 SQIVND (reference sequence). V was cut by 3 bases and J by 11 bases, with 17 bases left in between. This CDR3 spans 15 amino acids. The CDR3 DNA follows: TGTGCCAGTAGTATGATGGGACGGATTAGTGCACCCCTCCACTTT. Amino acid sequence: CASSMMGRISAPLHF.

The gene calls are TRBV29-1 and TRBJ1-1; perhaps TRBD1 as D (6 bases). CDR1 is SQVTM and CDR2 is ANQGSEA in the germline V gene. This CDR3 has 11 residues. With 6 bases removed from V and 3 bases from J, the gap between germline ends came to 8 bases. CDR3 sequence (DNA): TGCAGCGTGGGACAAGACACTGAAGCTTTCTTT. Its translation: CSVGQDTEAFF.